Below are 14 T cell receptor beta chains sequenced from a single sample in a study. From the 5' RACE reads, TCRdb called clonotypes with MiXCR, one entry per CDR3 protein. This table holds 8,900 or so distinct CDR3 sequences, roughly two thirds found once. The sequenced sample was tumor-infiltrating naive CD4+ T cells sorted from the breast tumor. The subset was: naive CD4+ T cells, CD4+CD45RA+CD25-. All receptors come from a female donor with breast cancer.

The CDR3 DNA reads TGTGCCAGCAGCTTAGGACTAGCGGGCGGAAACATTCAGTACTTC. Translating it yields CASSLGLAGGNIQYF. The rearrangement uses TRBV7-2 and TRBJ2-4, with 10 bases that match TRBD2. This CDR3 has 15 amino acids. Germline V gene data show CDR1 as SGHTA and CDR2 as FQGNSA. After removal of 1 base from V and 6 bases from J, the junction contained 3 bases not matched to a gene.

V usage is TRBV4-1 and J usage is TRBJ1-2, with TRBD1 identical over 7 bases. Looked up from germline, CDR1 is MGHRA and CDR2 is YSYEKL. Unmatched junction bases numbered 8, after V lost 3 bases and J lost 4 bases. The CDR3 runs to 15 residues. DNA for the CDR3: TGCGCCAGCAGCCAGGCGACAGGGACGGGCTATGGCTACACCTTC. This encodes CASSQATGTGYGYTF.

This rearrangement joins TRBV5-1 to TRBJ1-6, with D tentatively TRBD1 (6 bases). This CDR3 contains 16 residues. V was trimmed by 0 bases and J by 7 bases, leaving 14 bases between them. The V gene's germline CDR1 is SGHRS and CDR2 YFSETQ. Here the CDR3 DNA reads TGCGCCAGCAGCTTGGATCGTTGGACAGCCAATTCACCCCTCCACTTT. Its protein product is CASSLDRWTANSPLHF.

The gene calls are TRBV12-3 or TRBV12-4 and TRBJ2-2; the match to TRBD2 covers 12 bases. V lost 5 bases and J lost 2; bases outside the gene matches: 9. CDR3 length: 18 amino acids. The CDR3 is CASSPWRTSGVNTGELFF. The DNA for the CDR3 is TGTGCCAGCAGTCCGTGGCGGACTAGCGGGGTTAACACCGGGGAGCTGTTTTTT.

In its sample, this clonotype was seen a few times. The V call is TRBV6-5, the J call TRBJ1-1; D gene unclear. The CDR3 extends over 13 amino acids. V lost 2 bases and J lost 5, with 9 bases in between. Per germline, CDR1 MNHEY and CDR2 SVGAGI. CDR3 DNA: TGTGCCAGCAGTTACGAGAGGAGGACTGAAGCTTTCTTT. It codes for CASSYERRTEAFF.

The rearrangement uses TRBV3-1 and TRBJ1-4; TRBD1 might be the D (6 bases). With 1 base removed from V and 0 bases from J, the gap between germline ends came to 12 bases. Germline lookup yields CDR1 LGHDT and CDR2 YNNKEL (reference sequence). The CDR3 covers 17 residues. The CDR3 loop is CASSQGQAGATNEKLFF. In DNA, the CDR3 is TGTGCCAGCAGCCAAGGACAGGCTGGGGCAACTAATGAAAAACTGTTTTTT.

Turning to this clonotype: A much larger clone is a single base away; this may be a read error. This chain's CDR3 is CASSSPLGGLGEQYF. The CDR3 nucleotides are TGTGCCAGCAGCTCACCGCTGGGGGGGCTCGGCGAGCAGTACTTC. The rearrangement joins TRBV7-2 to TRBJ2-7; TRBD2 might be the D (7 bases). Germline CDR1 SGHTA, CDR2 FQGNSA. The CDR3 loop spans 15 amino acids. Trimming removed 4 bases at V and 6 bases at J, with 19 bases between.

The chain combines TRBV6-5 with TRBJ1-6, with no clear D. Germline CDR1 and CDR2: MNHEY and SVGAGI. The CDR3 totals 13 residues. V lost 5 bases to trimming and J lost 10 bases, with 12 bases between them. The CDR3 DNA reads TGTGCCAGCAGTAAAGACCCCTTGTCACCCCTCCACTTT. Protein: CASSKDPLSPLHF.

This clonotype has more than one count but fewer than ten. The chain combines TRBV5-1 with TRBJ2-5; 9 bases are shared with TRBD2. Germline CDR1 is SGHRS and CDR2 is YFSETQ. This CDR3 contains 15 residues. With V trimmed by 0 bases and J by 2 bases, 2 bases remained unmatched. CDR3 sequence (DNA): TGCGCCAGCAGCTTGGTTCTAGCGGGACAAGAGACCCAGTACTTC. Translated: CASSLVLAGQETQYF.

This clonotype occurred once. The chain is built from TRBV15 and TRBJ1-3; D unclear. The V end was cut by 1 base, the J end by 2 bases, with 12 bases between. The CDR3 runs 16 residues. The germline V gene has CDR1 LNHNV and CDR2 YYDKDF (reference sequence). The CDR3 reads CATSRAPRGTGNTIYF. CDR3 sequence (DNA): TGTGCCACCAGCAGAGCTCCCCGGGGAACTGGAAACACCATATATTTT. The complete variable domain, with remaining parts taken from reference TRBV15 and TRBJ1-3, reads DAMVIQNPRYQVTQFGKPVTLSCSQTLNHNVMYWYQQKSSQAPKLLFHYYDKDFNNEADTPDNFQSRRPNTSFCFLDIRSPGLGDTAMYLCATSRAPRGTGNTIYFGEGSWLTVV.

The V call is TRBV29-1, the J call TRBJ2-7; 10 bases are a match to TRBD1. The CDR3 totals 16 residues. Trimming took 4 bases from V and 6 from J; bases not matched to a gene: 15. From germline, CDR1 is SQVTM and CDR2 ANQGSEA. The CDR3 nucleotides read TGCAGCGTTGTCGAAGGACAGGGGGTCATGAGGCGCGAGCAGTACTTC. It codes for CSVVEGQGVMRREQYF.

This clonotype was observed a handful of times. V is TRBV5-6 and J is TRBJ2-3; D ambiguous. Germline-derived CDR1 and CDR2 are SGHDT and YYEEEE. The germline V and J ends were trimmed by 1 base and 0 bases, with 9 bases remaining between them. The CDR3 extends over 15 amino acids. The CDR3 DNA follows: TGTGCCAGCAGCTTGATGGGGATCAGCACAGATACGCAGTATTTT. It is translated as CASSLMGISTDTQYF. The variable domain in full, with the rest retrieved from reference TRBV5-6 and TRBJ2-3, is DAGVTQSPTHLIKTRGQQVTLRCSPKSGHDTVSWYQQALGQGPQFIFQYYEEEERQRGNFPDRFSGHQFPNYSSELNVNALLLGDSALYLCASSLMGISTDTQYFGPGTRLTVL.

This clonotype was observed a few times. The CDR3 sequence: CASSQDLTHGYEQYF. CDR3 DNA: TGCGCCAGCAGCCAAGACCTGACCCACGGGTACGAGCAGTACTTC. The chain has TRBV4-1 and TRBJ2-7; D gene unclear. The CDR3 has 15 residues. Germline V CDR1 and CDR2: MGHRA, YSYEKL. Trimming took 0 bases from V and 4 from J, leaving 13 bases between them.

In this sample, this clonotype turned up a few times. The V gene is TRBV12-3 or TRBV12-4, the J gene TRBJ1-1; D call uncertain. The V end was cut by 7 bases, the J end by 8 bases, with 17 bases between. This CDR3 has 13 residues. The CDR3 DNA reads TGTGCCAGCATTGCAGGTACGATCGGAGAAGCTTTCTTT. This encodes CASIAGTIGEAFF.